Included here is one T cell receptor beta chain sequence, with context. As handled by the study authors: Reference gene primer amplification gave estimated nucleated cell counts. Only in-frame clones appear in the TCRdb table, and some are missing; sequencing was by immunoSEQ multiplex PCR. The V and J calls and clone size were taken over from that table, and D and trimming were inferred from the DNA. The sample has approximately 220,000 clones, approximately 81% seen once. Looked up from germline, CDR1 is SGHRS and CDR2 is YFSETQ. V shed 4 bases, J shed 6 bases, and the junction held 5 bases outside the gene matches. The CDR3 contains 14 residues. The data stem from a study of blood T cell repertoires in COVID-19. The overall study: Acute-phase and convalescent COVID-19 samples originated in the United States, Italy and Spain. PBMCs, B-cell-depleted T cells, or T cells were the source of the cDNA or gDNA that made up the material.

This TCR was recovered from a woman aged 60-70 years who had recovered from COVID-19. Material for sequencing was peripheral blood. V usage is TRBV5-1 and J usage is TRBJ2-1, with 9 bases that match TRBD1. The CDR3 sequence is CASSLMTGGNEQFF. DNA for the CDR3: TGCGCCAGCAGCCTAATGACAGGGGGCAATGAGCAGTTCTTC.